The clone carrying this T cell receptor beta chain was detected many times. The antigen is undetermined. This entry belongs to a study of T cells in Graves' hyperthyroidism and ophthalmopathy. General study results and limits: Most clonotypes expanded in thyroid above 0.001 were likewise present in blood. Before onset, ophthalmopathy was predicted by the model a median around 6 months earlier. The authors' 13 V-J model separated ophthalmopathy from stable hyperthyroidism.

This CDR3 has 17 residues. The V and J ends lost 2 bases and 6 bases, in that order; junction bases with no gene match: 11. Per germline, CDR1 KGHDR and CDR2 SFDVKD. Patients affected by ophthalmopathy presented a Clinical Activity Score of at least 3, a NOSPECS grade of at least 4, and disease duration below 3 months. RNA transcripts were the template for amplifying TCR beta CDR3 regions. First-round RT-PCR with HTBI primers amplified the TCR CDR3 region. TCRdb ran MiXCR on the multiplex PCR reads and lists one entry per CDR3 protein. The data contain over 400,000 distinct CDR3 sequences, roughly 15% of them singletons.

V and J are TRBV24-1 and TRBJ2-3; 9 positions agree with TRBD2. The sequence was collected from a man aged 18 to 29 with Graves' ophthalmopathy. Sequencing input: blood. CDR3 in DNA: TGTGCCACCAGTGATTCGTCGCTAGCGGGATTTAGGGATACGCAGTATTTT. Its translation: CATSDSSLAGFRDTQYF.